This TCR beta chain was captured in a study of shared clonotypes between healthy human individuals. Germline V CDR1 and CDR2: LNHDA, SQIVND (reference sequence). CDR3 size: 15 residues. The junction had 7 bases not matched to a gene; V was cut back by 5 bases and J by 4 bases. Here immunoSEQ multiplex PCR was the method, and the copy in TCRdb shows in-frame clones only, minus some. The table lists approximately 2.1 million clones, over 90% of them singletons. Sequences were obtained from naive CD4+ T cells from PBMCs. Subset described: CD45RA+ positively selected. This chain links TRBV19 with TRBJ1-2; 10 bases are a match to TRBD1. This TCR was recovered from a man aged 18 to 30 in good health. Some clones in this sample may be carry-over from other donors' samples. CDR3 DNA: TGTGCCAGTAGTGGTCGACAGGGGGCCTTCTATGGCTACACCTTC. It specifies CASSGRQGAFYGYTF.